A single sample is the source of the 15 T cell receptor beta chains below, sequenced in a study of blood T cell repertoires in COVID-19. Some clones are missing from TCRdb's copy, which holds only in-frame ones; the method was immunoSEQ multiplex PCR. The profile shows a few hundred thousand clones, roughly 85% of them singletons. The sequenced sample consisted of PBMCs or T cells enriched from blood (not recorded which). These receptors came from a woman aged 40 to 55 who had recovered from COVID-19.

The chain has TRBV7-8 and TRBJ1-1; D is perhaps TRBD1 (6 bases). The V and J ends lost 2 bases and 7 bases respectively, with 14 bases between them. The CDR3 runs to 14 residues. Germline values: CDR1 SGHVS, CDR2 FQNEAQ. The CDR3 bases are TGTGCCAGCAGCTTAAAAAGGACAGCCGATGAAGCTTTCTTT. Translation gives CASSLKRTADEAFF.

The chain recombines TRBV6-5 with TRBJ2-5; maybe TRBD2 (5 bases). This CDR3 region has 15 residues. Germline V CDR1 and CDR2: MNHEY, SVGAGI. V lost 6 bases and J 1 base, leaving 15 bases between the germline ends. The CDR3 sequence: CASRGEGLSQETQYF. The CDR3, as DNA: TGTGCCAGCAGGGGAGAAGGATTGTCCCAAGAGACCCAGTACTTC.

The CDR3 reads CSVGGTSGWEISYNEQFF. The CDR3 region has the DNA TGCAGCGTGGGGGGGACTAGCGGGTGGGAAATCTCCTACAATGAGCAGTTCTTC. The chain joins TRBV29-1 to TRBJ2-1; 12 bases are shared with TRBD2. Germline trimming cut 6 bases from V and 0 bases from J; bases unmatched to any gene: 12. Germline V gives CDR1 SQVTM, CDR2 ANQGSEA. CDR3 length: 18 amino acids.

The V and J genes are TRBV7-9 and TRBJ2-7, with 9 bases aligning to TRBD2. The germline CDR1 and CDR2 sequences are SEHNR and FQNEAQ (reference sequence). V shed 1 base, J shed 7 bases, and the junction held 8 bases outside the gene matches. The CDR3 length is 15 residues. CDR3 in DNA: TGTGCCAGCAGCTTAGGGGGCGGGAGGGCCCAGGAGCAGTACTTC. Amino acid sequence: CASSLGGGRAQEQYF.

This clone was seen only once. The chain has TRBV28 and TRBJ1-5; no definite D call. Germline V gene lookup returns CDR1 MDHEN and CDR2 SYDVKM. This CDR3 region has 12 residues. The V end was cut by 3 bases, the J end by 4 bases, with 4 bases between. CDR3 coding DNA: TGTGCCAGCAGTTTCTCGAATCAGCCCCAGCATTTT. Amino acids: CASSFSNQPQHF.

The rearrangement uses TRBV5-1 and TRBJ2-5, with TRBD2 matching 7 bases. Germline values: CDR1 SGHRS, CDR2 YFSETQ. The V gene end was trimmed by 1 base and the J gene end by 4 bases; junction bases not matched to a gene: 4. This CDR3 is 14 amino acids long. The DNA of the CDR3 is TGCGCCAGCAGCTTGCAACAGCGGGGAGAGACCCAGTACTTC. It yields the protein CASSLQQRGETQYF.

The J gene is TRBJ2-1, the V gene TRBV11-1; TRBD2 is a possible D gene (7 bases). Trimming took off 5 bases at V and 9 bases at J, with 20 bases between the two ends. The CDR3 sequence is 15 residues long. CDR1 is SGHAT and CDR2 is FQDESV in the germline V gene (reference sequence). The DNA for the CDR3 is TGTGCCAGCAGCCAGCCGGTGGGAGGGGGGCGTGAGCAGTTCTTC. Amino acids: CASSQPVGGGREQFF.

The chain is built from TRBV27 and TRBJ2-2, with D perhaps matching TRBD2 (6 bases). V was cut by 5 bases and J by 2 bases, with 9 bases left in between. The CDR3 runs 14 residues. Germline lookup yields CDR1 MNHEY and CDR2 SMNVEV (reference sequence). Written as DNA, the CDR3 is TGTGCCAGCAGTGCGGGACTTAACACCGGGGAGCTGTTTTTT. Its protein product is CASSAGLNTGELFF.

The chain links TRBV5-1 to TRBJ1-1; D is possibly TRBD1 (6 bases). CDR3 size: 15 residues. Germline V CDR1 and CDR2: SGHRS, YFSETQ. Trimming shortened V by 2 bases and J by 4 bases, and 15 bases separated the two germline ends. The CDR3 bases are TGCGCCAGCAGCTTCGCTGGGCCAGGGGCCACTGAAGCTTTCTTT. This codes for CASSFAGPGATEAFF.

Of note for this clone: Additional DNA sequences in this sample encode the identical CDR3. The rearrangement joins TRBV4-2 to TRBJ2-3, with 9 bases aligning to TRBD2. This CDR3 has 15 amino acids. Germline V gives CDR1 LGHNA, CDR2 YNFKEQ. Trimming cost V 1 base and J 4 bases; bases outside gene matches: 3. The CDR3: CASSQAGGGADTQYF. In DNA, the CDR3 is TGTGCCAGCAGCCAAGCGGGCGGGGGGGCAGATACGCAGTATTTT.

J is TRBJ2-1 and V is TRBV5-5; 13 nucleotides align to TRBD2. This CDR3 is built from 15 residues. J gave up 6 bases and V 2 bases, and 2 bases lay outside the gene matches. In germline, CDR1 is SGHKS, CDR2 YYEKEE (reference sequence). The CDR3, as DNA: TGTGCCAGCAGCTTCGGACTAGCGGGAGTCAATGAGCAGTTCTTC. This codes for CASSFGLAGVNEQFF.

The V and J genes are TRBV2 and TRBJ2-2; D gene ambiguous. Between the trimmed V and J ends, which lost 5 bases and 6 bases, there was a span of 7 bases. Germline CDR1 SNHLY, CDR2 FYNNEI. The CDR3 totals 12 residues. In nucleotides, the CDR3 is TGTGCCAGCAGTTATTTCGCCGGGGAGCTGTTTTTT. The encoded protein is CASSYFAGELFF. Complete variable domain (other parts from reference TRBV2 and TRBJ2-2): EPEVTQTPSHQVTQMGQEVILRCVPISNHLYFYWYRQILGQKVEFLVSFYNNEISEKSEIFDDQFSVERPDGSNFTLKIRSTKLEDSAMYFCASSYFAGELFFGEGSRLTVL.

The chain uses TRBV7-2 and TRBJ1-4; D may be TRBD1 (5 bases). Germline V gene lookup returns CDR1 SGHTA and CDR2 FQGNSA. CDR3 length: 15 amino acids. V lost 1 base to trimming and J lost 7 bases, with 13 bases between them. CDR3 bases: TGTGCCAGCAGCTTAGAGGCAGGGCGGGGTGAAAAACTGTTTTTT. It yields the protein CASSLEAGRGEKLFF.

The rearrangement links TRBV7-8 to TRBJ2-2, with 7 bases matching TRBD2. The CDR3 has 15 residues. Trimming removed 4 bases from V and 7 bases from J; junction bases left unmatched: 9. Germline V lookup: CDR1 SGHVS, CDR2 FQNEAQ. This CDR3 reads CASSSSGGRGGELFF. In nucleotides, the CDR3 is TGTGCCAGCAGCTCGTCGGGGGGACGGGGCGGGGAGCTGTTTTTT.

CDR3 sequence (DNA): TGTGCCAGCAGCTTAGAAACTAGAGGCTACACCTTC. Protein product: CASSLETRGYTF. The rearrangement uses TRBV11-2 and TRBJ1-2, with unresolved D. Trimming cost V 0 bases and J 8 bases, with 7 bases left between them. There are 12 residues in the CDR3. The germline V gene has CDR1 SGHAT and CDR2 FQNNGV.